The present entry profiles one T cell receptor beta chain with its context. This sample is drawn from a study of blood T cell repertoires in COVID-19. The wider study: COVID-19 samples, acute and convalescent, were from the United States, Italy and Spain. T cells, B-cell-depleted T cells, or PBMCs provided the cDNA or gDNA that served as material.

Germline V gene data show CDR1 as MNHEY and CDR2 as SMNVEV (reference sequence). Germline trimming cut 10 bases from V and 3 bases from J; bases unmatched to any gene: 12. The CDR3 runs to 15 residues. Original methodology: How many nucleated cells were present was estimated from reference gene primer amplification. Profiled with immunoSEQ multiplex PCR; TCRdb holds only in-frame clones, not every one. From that table come the V and J calls and clone size; the DNA was used to work out D and trimming. The sample yields more than 200,000 clones, roughly four fifths seen once. Sequenced sample: peripheral blood. This TCR was recovered from a woman between 35 and 50 years old with active or convalescent COVID-19. The rearrangement links TRBV27 to TRBJ1-2; 9 positions agree with TRBD1. The CDR3 region is CATTPLGQGDYGYTF. CDR3 in DNA: TGTGCCACCACGCCTCTGGGACAGGGTGACTATGGCTACACCTTC.